Described below is a single TCR beta chain sequence and its context. The sample originates from a study of OX40 agonist ivuxolimab in advanced cancers. Libraries were prepared by immunoSEQ multiplex PCR; TCRdb keeps only in-frame clonotypes and omits some of them. Of roughly 60,000 clones in the sample, more than 75% were seen once. This CDR3 region has 16 residues. Germline assignment: CDR1 LNHDA and CDR2 SQIVND (reference sequence). Between the trimmed V and J ends, which lost 5 bases and 3 bases, there was a span of 19 bases. V and J are TRBV19 and TRBJ1-1; D ambiguous. This specimen consisted of CD4+ or CD8+ T cells sorted from blood, obtained in a trial of the OX40 agonist ivuxolimab. The sequence came from an adult with an advanced solid tumor such as melanoma, head and neck, liver or kidney cancer. The CDR3: CASSAGSGVGYTEAFF. CDR3 nucleotide sequence: TGTGCCAGTAGTGCGGGGTCCGGGGTAGGGTACACTGAAGCTTTCTTT.